These T cell receptor beta chains were read from a single sample in a study of blood T cell repertoires in COVID-19. Measured with immunoSEQ multiplex PCR; TCRdb has only the in-frame clones, and not every one. The sample holds about 250,000 clones, 87% seen once. Sequencing was performed on PBMCs or T cells enriched from blood (not recorded which). The receptors come from a woman aged 30 to 39 with acute COVID-19. Both conserved end residues are part of each CDR3. A D gene is named only where the DNA matches it firmly. For some rows the clone size is stated as once, few or many, or as a class when expanded; others skip it.

cdr3_aa: CASSQGKGATNEKLFF
cdr3_nt: TGTGCCAGCAGCCAAGGGAAGGGGGCGACTAATGAAAAACTGTTTTTT
clone_size: .
v_call: TRBV3-1/TRBV3-2
d_call: TRBD1
j_call: TRBJ1-4

cdr3_aa: CASSEFVRGDTQYF
cdr3_nt: TGTGCCAGCAGTGAATTTGTCCGAGGAGATACGCAGTATTTT
clone_size: few
v_call: TRBV6-4
d_call: .
j_call: TRBJ2-3

cdr3_aa: CASSQGPASGYEQYF
cdr3_nt: TGTGCCAGCAGCCAGGGGCCTGCTAGTGGCTACGAGCAGTACTTC
clone_size: .
v_call: TRBV3-1/TRBV3-2
d_call: .
j_call: TRBJ2-7

cdr3_aa: CASSKLGQGSYEQYF
cdr3_nt: TGTGCCAGCAGCAAATTGGGGCAGGGCTCCTACGAGCAGTACTTC
clone_size: .
v_call: TRBV7-9
d_call: .
j_call: TRBJ2-7

cdr3_aa: CASSQNFGDYGYTF
cdr3_nt: TGTGCCAGCAGCCAAAACTTCGGGGATTATGGCTACACCTTC
clone_size: .
v_call: TRBV3-1/TRBV3-2
d_call: .
j_call: TRBJ1-2

cdr3_aa: CASSYSALRTEAFF
cdr3_nt: TGTGCCAGCAGTTACTCGGCGCTGCGGACTGAAGCTTTCTTT
clone_size: .
v_call: TRBV6-5
d_call: .
j_call: TRBJ1-1

cdr3_aa: CASSIKQGQTTNEKLFF
cdr3_nt: TGTGCCAGTAGTATAAAACAGGGACAGACAACTAATGAAAAACTGTTTTTT
clone_size: .
v_call: TRBV19
d_call: TRBD1
j_call: TRBJ1-4

cdr3_aa: CSVASGIGAPLHF
cdr3_nt: TGCAGCGTTGCATCGGGCATTGGGGCGCCCCTCCACTTT
clone_size: once
v_call: TRBV29-1
d_call: .
j_call: TRBJ1-6

cdr3_aa: CASSLADQTGNTEAFF
cdr3_nt: TGCGCCAGCAGCTTGGCCGATCAGACAGGGAACACTGAAGCTTTCTTT
clone_size: .
v_call: TRBV5-1
d_call: .
j_call: TRBJ1-1

cdr3_aa: CASSLAGGGSTDTQYF
cdr3_nt: TGTGCCAGCAGCTTAGCGGGGGGAGGGTCCACAGATACGCAGTATTTT
clone_size: .
v_call: TRBV7-6
d_call: TRBD2
j_call: TRBJ2-3

cdr3_aa: CASSPRLAGTDTQYF
cdr3_nt: TGCGCCAGCAGCCCAAGACTAGCGGGGACAGATACGCAGTATTTT
clone_size: .
v_call: TRBV5-1
d_call: TRBD2
j_call: TRBJ2-3

cdr3_aa: CASSPGAGGTDTQYF
cdr3_nt: TGTGCCAGCAGCCCTGGCGCGGGGGGGACAGATACGCAGTATTTT
clone_size: .
v_call: TRBV2
d_call: TRBD2
j_call: TRBJ2-3

cdr3_aa: CASRRQGASSPLHF
cdr3_nt: TGTGCCAGCAGACGACAGGGGGCGAGTTCACCCCTCCACTTT
clone_size: .
v_call: TRBV6-5
d_call: TRBD1
j_call: TRBJ1-6

cdr3_aa: CASSQENRGTYGYTF
cdr3_nt: TGCGCCAGCAGCCAAGAAAACAGGGGGACCTATGGCTACACCTTC
clone_size: .
v_call: TRBV4-1
d_call: TRBD1
j_call: TRBJ1-2

cdr3_aa: CATSRGRRTGVYNEQFF
cdr3_nt: TGTGCCACCAGCAGAGGCCGTAGGACAGGGGTCTACAATGAGCAGTTCTTC
clone_size: .
v_call: TRBV15
d_call: TRBD1
j_call: TRBJ2-1

cdr3_aa: CASSTNRGQGRLETEAFF
cdr3_nt: TGCGCCAGCAGCACCAACCGAGGACAGGGACGGTTAGAGACTGAAGCTTTCTTT
clone_size: .
v_call: TRBV5-1
d_call: TRBD1
j_call: TRBJ1-1

cdr3_aa: CASSLRRKYEQYF
cdr3_nt: TGTGCCAGCAGTTTACGGCGGAAGTACGAGCAGTACTTC
clone_size: .
v_call: TRBV27
d_call: .
j_call: TRBJ2-7

cdr3_aa: CASSPGGNEKLFF
cdr3_nt: TGTGCCAGCAGCCCGGGAGGGAATGAAAAACTGTTTTTT
clone_size: .
v_call: TRBV7-9
d_call: .
j_call: TRBJ1-4

cdr3_aa: CASSPFRDNEQFF
cdr3_nt: TGTGCCAGCAGCCCCTTCCGGGACAATGAGCAGTTCTTC
clone_size: .
v_call: TRBV12-3/TRBV12-4
d_call: .
j_call: TRBJ2-1

cdr3_aa: CASSSEAGNTIYF
cdr3_nt: TGTGCCAGCAGTTCCGAGGCGGGAAACACCATATATTTT
clone_size: .
v_call: TRBV2
d_call: .
j_call: TRBJ1-3

cdr3_aa: CASSLQGGDTEAFF
cdr3_nt: TGCGCCAGCAGCTTACAGGGTGGTGACACTGAAGCTTTCTTT
clone_size: few
v_call: TRBV5-1
d_call: .
j_call: TRBJ1-1

cdr3_aa: CASSPATGELFF
cdr3_nt: TGTGCCAGTAGTCCTGCGACCGGGGAGCTGTTTTTT
clone_size: .
v_call: TRBV19
d_call: .
j_call: TRBJ2-2

cdr3_aa: CASSPEVRELFF
cdr3_nt: TGTGCCAGTAGTCCCGAGGTACGGGAGCTGTTTTTT
clone_size: .
v_call: TRBV19
d_call: .
j_call: TRBJ2-2

cdr3_aa: CATSENIEGGYGYTF
cdr3_nt: TGTGCCACCAGTGAAAATATCGAGGGTGGCTATGGCTACACCTTC
clone_size: .
v_call: TRBV24-1
d_call: .
j_call: TRBJ1-2

cdr3_aa: CASSIEGSEEGYNEQFF
cdr3_nt: TGTGCCAGTAGTATAGAAGGGAGTGAGGAGGGCTACAATGAGCAGTTCTTC
clone_size: .
v_call: TRBV19
d_call: .
j_call: TRBJ2-1